A selection of T cell receptor beta chains follows, all from one sample in a study of T cell repertoires in cytomegalovirus infection. TCRdb re-called the reads through MiXCR, storing one row per CDR3 protein. The sample consists of more than 500,000 distinct CDR3 sequences, 15% to 20% of them appearing once. Source material: CD8+ T cells from PBMCs. The origin of the receptors is a human donor in good health (CMV status not recorded). Some clones in this sample may be carry-over from other donors' samples. CDR3s include the opening cysteine and the closing phenylalanine or tryptophan. D genes are given only for firm matches. Size is stated for part of the rows, as once, few or many counts, or as a class when the clone is expanded.

clone size	J gene	D gene	CDR3 length	V gene	CDR3 protein	CDR3 DNA
.	TRBJ2-6	.	16	TRBV6-1	CASSKGEVSGANVLTF	TGTGCCAGCAGTAAGGGGGAGGTTTCAGGGGCCAACGTCCTGACTTTC
many	TRBJ1-1	.	17	TRBV4-1	CASSQVTTRPPETEAFF	TGCGCCAGCAGCCAAGTAACCACGCGTCCCCCGGAGACTGAAGCTTTCTTT
few	TRBJ2-1	TRBD2	16	TRBV9	CASSGRGRGVYNEQFF	TGTGCCAGCAGCGGTCGAGGGCGGGGGGTCTACAATGAGCAGTTCTTC
.	TRBJ1-4	.	16	TRBV7-9	CASSPAIGQGNEKLFF	TGTGCCAGCAGCCCTGCTATCGGGCAGGGGAATGAAAAACTGTTTTTT
many	TRBJ2-1	.	12	TRBV6-5	CASSYAADEQFF	TGTGCCAGCAGTTACGCGGCAGATGAGCAGTTCTTC
.	TRBJ2-1	TRBD2	21	TRBV15	CATSRGASVASGRNFRNEQLF	TGTGCCACCAGCAGAGGGGCGAGTGTGGCTAGCGGGAGGAACTTCAGGAATGAGCAGTTGTTC
few	TRBJ2-1	.	17	TRBV5-1	CASSLANRGGSYNEQFF	TGCGCCAGCAGCTTGGCCAATAGGGGGGGCTCCTACAATGAGCAGTTCTTC
.	TRBJ1-1	TRBD1	16	TRBV9	CASSPSGQGGNTEAFF	TGTGCCAGCAGCCCTTCGGGACAGGGGGGGAACACTGAAGCTTTCTTT
few	TRBJ2-1	TRBD2	12	TRBV25-1	CASRLVAGEPFF	TGTGCCAGCAGATTGGTTGCGGGAGAACCGTTCTTC
many	TRBJ1-2	TRBD1	17	TRBV7-9	CASSSDPLGQVHYGYTF	TGTGCCAGCAGTTCGGACCCCCTCGGACAGGTGCACTATGGCTACACCTTC
many	TRBJ1-5	TRBD1	16	TRBV2	CASSDPGQAAGQPQHF	TGTGCCAGCAGTGACCCCGGACAGGCGGCAGGACAGCCCCAGCATTTT
many	TRBJ2-3	TRBD2	15	TRBV27	CASSRLAGGLDTQYF	TGTGCCAGCAGCAGACTAGCGGGGGGGCTGGATACGCAGTATTTT
few	TRBJ2-7	TRBD1	14	TRBV23-1	CASRPNRGTYEQYF	TGCGCCAGCAGACCAAACAGGGGCACCTACGAGCAGTACTTC
many	TRBJ1-1	TRBD1	14	TRBV7-8	CASSSRDSNTEAFF	TGTGCCAGCAGCTCGCGGGACAGCAACACTGAAGCTTTCTTT
.	TRBJ2-7	TRBD1	15	TRBV5-5	CASSVSGTGRYEQYF	TGTGCCAGCAGCGTTTCCGGGACAGGGCGGTACGAGCAGTACTTC
.	TRBJ2-7	TRBD1	17	TRBV4-2	CASSRQGEGASSYEQYF	TGTGCCAGCAGTCGACAGGGAGAAGGGGCTAGCTCCTACGAGCAGTACTTC
.	TRBJ2-6	TRBD1	20	TRBV19	CASSYLRGQGIFSGANVLTF	TGTGCCAGTAGTTACCTCCGGGGACAGGGCATCTTCTCTGGGGCCAACGTCCTGACTTTC
many	TRBJ2-1	TRBD2	17	TRBV7-8	CASTPAVPAGEYNEQFF	TGTGCCAGCACCCCAGCTGTGCCAGCGGGGGAATACAATGAGCAGTTCTTC
few	TRBJ1-5	.	15	TRBV28	CASRPGHPRNQPQHF	TGTGCCAGCAGACCGGGACACCCTCGCAATCAGCCCCAGCATTTT
many	TRBJ1-2	.	15	TRBV6-1	CASGPRVINAHGYTF	TGTGCCAGCGGACCCCGGGTTATAAACGCCCATGGCTACACCTTC
few	TRBJ2-1	.	12	TRBV2	CGIYMGINEQFF	TGTGGGATTTACATGGGGATTAATGAGCAGTTCTTC
once	TRBJ1-4	.	14	TRBV3-1	CASSPPRSTEKLFF	TGTGCCAGCAGCCCTCCTCGGAGTACTGAAAAACTGTTTTTT
.	TRBJ1-5	.	14	TRBV19	CASSPGEGIQPQHF	TGTGCCAGTAGTCCCGGGGAGGGGATTCAGCCCCAGCATTTT
.	TRBJ2-2	.	14	TRBV27	CASMIRAHTGELFF	TGTGCCAGCATGATCAGGGCTCACACCGGGGAGCTGTTTTTT
.	TRBJ1-2	.	13	TRBV29-1	CSVEDQVQESYTF	TGCAGCGTTGAAGATCAGGTACAGGAAAGCTACACCTTC
many	TRBJ2-7	.	16	TRBV7-2	CASSLTVGRYTYEQYF	TGTGCCAGCAGCTTAACGGTGGGTCGCTATACCTACGAGCAGTACTTC
.	TRBJ2-1	TRBD2	17	TRBV29-1	CSVVASGRTAQYNEQFF	TGCAGCGTTGTAGCTAGCGGGAGGACCGCGCAGTACAATGAGCAGTTCTTC
.	TRBJ2-1	.	16	TRBV13	CASSPTSIGLKNEQFF	TGTGCCAGCAGCCCGACCTCGATAGGACTCAAAAATGAGCAGTTCTTC
few	TRBJ2-7	.	15	TRBV25-1	CASSPRDDPNYEQYF	TGTGCCAGCAGTCCAAGAGACGACCCCAACTACGAGCAGTACTTC
many	TRBJ2-7	.	15	TRBV4-2	CASSQVMGGNYEQYF	TGTGCCAGCAGCCAAGTTATGGGCGGGAACTACGAGCAGTACTTC
many	TRBJ2-1	TRBD2	12	TRBV2	CAINFSGRKQFF	TGTGCCATCAATTTTAGCGGGAGGAAGCAGTTCTTC
.	TRBJ2-5	.	14	TRBV13	CASSLLEEQETQYF	TGTGCCAGCAGCTTATTGGAGGAGCAAGAGACCCAGTACTTC
many	TRBJ1-5	TRBD1	16	TRBV27	CASSLTGAIGNQPQHF	TGTGCCAGCAGTTTGACAGGGGCGATCGGCAATCAGCCCCAGCATTTT
many	TRBJ2-7	.	15	TRBV7-9	CASSYSDRPNDEQYF	TGTGCCAGCAGCTACTCGGACAGACCGAATGACGAGCAGTACTTC
few	TRBJ1-3	TRBD1	17	TRBV20-1	CSARPGQGTLSGNTIYF	TGCAGTGCTAGGCCGGGACAGGGCACCCTCTCTGGAAACACCATATATTTT
few	TRBJ1-1	.	13	TRBV7-9	CASSGVIGTEAFF	TGTGCCAGCAGCGGGGTCATCGGCACTGAAGCTTTCTTT
many	TRBJ2-7	TRBD1	14	TRBV6-5	CASRGQESSYEQYF	TGTGCCAGCAGGGGACAGGAATCTTCCTACGAGCAGTACTTC
many	TRBJ1-5	.	14	TRBV7-9	CASSLEPSNQPQHF	TGTGCCAGCAGCTTAGAGCCCAGCAATCAGCCCCAGCATTTT
many	TRBJ1-2	.	12	TRBV6-6	CASREEIYGYTF	TGTGCCAGCCGGGAAGAGATCTATGGCTACACCTTC
.	TRBJ1-1	TRBD1	15	TRBV20-1	CSARHRGVGDTEAFF	TGCAGTGCTAGACACAGGGGGGTCGGGGACACTGAAGCTTTCTTT
.	TRBJ1-1	TRBD1	14	TRBV11-2	CASSVGQGATEAFF	TGTGCCAGCAGCGTAGGACAGGGGGCCACTGAAGCTTTCTTT